These 6 T cell receptor beta chains share one sample of origin, sequenced in a study of CD8 T cells in ankylosing spondylitis. General study findings and limits: A motif of 7 to 9 highly homologous TCR beta variants was seen as apparently characteristic of ankylosing spondylitis blood.

Their antigens are not known. MiXCR, applied by TCRdb to the 5' RACE reads, yields one record per CDR3 protein. The data contain roughly 670,000 distinct CDR3 sequences, about 20% of them seen just once; the ten biggest clones take up over 15%. Sequenced input: blood, either unsorted or a sorted T cell fraction (not recorded which). All receptors come from a male donor with ankylosing spondylitis.

The chain combines TRBV12-3 or TRBV12-4 with TRBJ2-7; 9 nucleotides match TRBD1. The CDR3 is 15 amino acids. Trimming cost V 2 bases and J 4 bases; bases outside gene matches: 6. CDR3 sequence: CASSLSGTGQYEQYF. CDR3 nucleotide sequence: TGTGCCAGCAGTTTAAGCGGGACAGGGCAATACGAGCAGTACTTC.

This chain connects TRBV3-1 to TRBJ2-7, with D possibly matching TRBD2 (7 bases). Germline assignment: CDR1 LGHDT and CDR2 YNNKEL (reference sequence). The CDR3 loop spans 14 amino acids. Trimming pared 3 bases from V and 6 bases from J, leaving 15 bases between. CDR3 sequence (DNA): TGTGCCAGCAGCCAGGGGGGGGGCAGGGTCGAGCAGTACTTC. Residues: CASSQGGGRVEQYF.

This clonotype appeared many times. The chain has TRBV20-1 and TRBJ2-1; 11 nucleotides agree with TRBD2. The junction had 5 bases not matched to a gene; V was cut back by 7 bases and J by 3 bases. The CDR3 contains 14 residues. The germline gives CDR1 DFQATT, CDR2 SNEGSKA (reference sequence). This CDR3 is CSVPGTSGYNEQFF. DNA of the CDR3: TGCAGTGTTCCCGGGACTAGCGGCTACAATGAGCAGTTCTTC.

The chain joins TRBV7-9 to TRBJ2-3, with D perhaps TRBD2 (6 bases). Germline V lookup: CDR1 SEHNR, CDR2 FQNEAQ (reference sequence). The CDR3 is made up of 15 amino acids. The germline V and J ends were trimmed by 7 bases and 4 bases, with 18 bases remaining between them. The CDR3 loop is CASIPPGGDSDTQYF. CDR3 DNA sequence: TGTGCCAGCATCCCCCCGGGTGGGGACTCAGATACGCAGTATTTT.

This clonotype was counted a few times. Relative to the germline gene, one junction end is altered; a read error may explain this. V and J are TRBV7-7 and TRBJ2-3; D remains ambiguous. Looked up from germline, CDR1 is SSHAT and CDR2 is FNYEAQ (reference sequence). This CDR3 is built from 14 residues. The CDR3 nucleotides are TGTGCTAGCAGCCCGATGCCCTTCACAGATACGCAGTATTTT. Translation: CASSPMPFTDTQYF.

The chain links TRBV6-1 to TRBJ1-6; no clear D. Between the trimmed V and J ends, which lost 2 bases and 12 bases, there was a span of 11 bases. Germline V gives CDR1 MNHNS, CDR2 SASEGT. This CDR3 contains 13 residues. CDR3 residues: CASSERRPRPLHF. The CDR3 region has the DNA TGTGCCAGCAGTGAACGTCGACCGAGACCCCTCCACTTT.